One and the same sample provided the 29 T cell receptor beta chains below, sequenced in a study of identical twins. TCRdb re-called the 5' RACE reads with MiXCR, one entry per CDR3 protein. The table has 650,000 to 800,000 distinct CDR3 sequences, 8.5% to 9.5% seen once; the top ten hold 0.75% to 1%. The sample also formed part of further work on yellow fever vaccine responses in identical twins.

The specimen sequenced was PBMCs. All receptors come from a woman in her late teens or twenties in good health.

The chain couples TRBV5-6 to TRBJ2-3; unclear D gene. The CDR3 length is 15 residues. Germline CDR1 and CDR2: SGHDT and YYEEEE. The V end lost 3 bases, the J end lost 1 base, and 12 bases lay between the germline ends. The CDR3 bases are TGTGCCAGCAGCTCCAGAACTGGGCGCACAGATACGCAGTATTTT. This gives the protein CASSSRTGRTDTQYF. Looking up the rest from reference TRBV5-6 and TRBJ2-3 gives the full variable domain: DAGVTQSPTHLIKTRGQQVTLRCSPKSGHDTVSWYQQALGQGPQFIFQYYEEEERQRGNFPDRFSGHQFPNYSSELNVNALLLGDSALYLCASSSRTGRTDTQYFGPGTRLTVL.

CDR3 DNA sequence: TGCAGCGTAAATACAGGTCCCAGCCTATTCCAAGAGACCCAGTACTTC. Translating gives CSVNTGPSLFQETQYF. The gene calls are TRBV20-1 and TRBJ2-5, with D maybe TRBD1 (5 bases). CDR1 and CDR2 (germline): DFQATT, SNEGSKA (reference sequence). The CDR3 runs 16 residues.

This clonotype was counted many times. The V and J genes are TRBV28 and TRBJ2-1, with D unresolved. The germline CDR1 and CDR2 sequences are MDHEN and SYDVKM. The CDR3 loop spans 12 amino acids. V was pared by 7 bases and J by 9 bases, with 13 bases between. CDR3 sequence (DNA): TGTGCCAGCACCGGATTCAATCTTGAGCAGTTCTTC. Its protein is CASTGFNLEQFF.

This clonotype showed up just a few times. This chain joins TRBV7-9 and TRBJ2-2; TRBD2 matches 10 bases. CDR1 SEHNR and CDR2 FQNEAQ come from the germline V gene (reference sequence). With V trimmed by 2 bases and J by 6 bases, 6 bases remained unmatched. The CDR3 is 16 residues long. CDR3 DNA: TGTGCCAGCAGCTTATGGCTAGCGGGAGTTCCCGGGGAGCTGTTTTTT. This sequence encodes CASSLWLAGVPGELFF.

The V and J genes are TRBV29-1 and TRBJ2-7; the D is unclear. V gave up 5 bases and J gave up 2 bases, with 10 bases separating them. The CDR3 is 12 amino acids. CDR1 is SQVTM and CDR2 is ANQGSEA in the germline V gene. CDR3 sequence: CSVPLGPYEQYF. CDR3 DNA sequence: TGCAGCGTTCCTCTTGGCCCCTACGAGCAGTACTTC.

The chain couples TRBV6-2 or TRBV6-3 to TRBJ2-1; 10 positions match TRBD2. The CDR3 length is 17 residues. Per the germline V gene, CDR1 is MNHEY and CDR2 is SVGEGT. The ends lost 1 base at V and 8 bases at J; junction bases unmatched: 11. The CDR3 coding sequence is TGTGCCAGCAGTTACTTGCAGCGGGAGGGGGGTAGGGATGAGCAGTTCTTC. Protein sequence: CASSYLQREGGRDEQFF.

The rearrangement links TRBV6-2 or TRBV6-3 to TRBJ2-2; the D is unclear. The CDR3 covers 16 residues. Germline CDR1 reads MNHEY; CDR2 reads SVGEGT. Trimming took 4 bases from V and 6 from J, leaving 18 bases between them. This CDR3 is CASSSPTTSDPGELFF. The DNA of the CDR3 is TGTGCCAGCAGTTCTCCCACCACCTCCGACCCCGGGGAGCTGTTTTTT.

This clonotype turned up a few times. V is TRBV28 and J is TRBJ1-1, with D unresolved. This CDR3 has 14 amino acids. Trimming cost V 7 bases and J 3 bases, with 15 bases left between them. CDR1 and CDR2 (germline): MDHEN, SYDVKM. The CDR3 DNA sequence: TGTGCCAGCACTCTAGAAAGCGCGGACACTGAAGCTTTCTTT. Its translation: CASTLESADTEAFF.

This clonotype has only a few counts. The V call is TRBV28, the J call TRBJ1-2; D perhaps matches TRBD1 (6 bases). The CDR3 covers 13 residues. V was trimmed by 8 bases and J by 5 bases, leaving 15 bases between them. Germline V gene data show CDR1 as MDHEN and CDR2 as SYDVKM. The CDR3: CASGRGDRYGYTF. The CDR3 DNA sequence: TGTGCCAGCGGAAGGGGGGATCGGTATGGCTACACCTTC.

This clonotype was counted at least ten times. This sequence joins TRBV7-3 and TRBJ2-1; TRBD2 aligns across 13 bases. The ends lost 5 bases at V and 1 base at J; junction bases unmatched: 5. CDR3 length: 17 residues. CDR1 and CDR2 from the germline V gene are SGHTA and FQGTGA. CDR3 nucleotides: TGTGCCAGCAGCCTCACTAGCGGGGGGGTTTCCTACAATGAGCAGTTCTTC. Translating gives CASSLTSGGVSYNEQFF.

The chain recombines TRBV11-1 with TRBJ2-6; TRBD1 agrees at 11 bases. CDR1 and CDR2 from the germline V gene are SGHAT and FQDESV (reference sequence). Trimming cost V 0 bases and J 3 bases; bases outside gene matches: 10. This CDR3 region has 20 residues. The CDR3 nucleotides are TGTGCCAGCAGCTTAGCGCTTGGGACAGGGGGTATTTTTGGGGCCAACGTCCTGACTTTC. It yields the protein CASSLALGTGGIFGANVLTF.

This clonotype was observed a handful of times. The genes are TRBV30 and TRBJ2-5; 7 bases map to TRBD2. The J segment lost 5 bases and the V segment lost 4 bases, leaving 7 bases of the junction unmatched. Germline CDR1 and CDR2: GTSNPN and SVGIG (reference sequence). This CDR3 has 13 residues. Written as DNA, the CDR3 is TGTGCCTGGAATGCGGGAGTACTTGAGACCCAGTACTTC. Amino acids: CAWNAGVLETQYF.

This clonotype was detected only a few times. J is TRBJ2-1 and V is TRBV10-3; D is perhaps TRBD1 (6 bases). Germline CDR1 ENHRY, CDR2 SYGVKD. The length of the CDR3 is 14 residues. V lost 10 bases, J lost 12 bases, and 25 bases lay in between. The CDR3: CATENTTGQRRQFF. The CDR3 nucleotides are TGTGCCACCGAAAATACGACAGGACAGCGACGGCAGTTCTTC.

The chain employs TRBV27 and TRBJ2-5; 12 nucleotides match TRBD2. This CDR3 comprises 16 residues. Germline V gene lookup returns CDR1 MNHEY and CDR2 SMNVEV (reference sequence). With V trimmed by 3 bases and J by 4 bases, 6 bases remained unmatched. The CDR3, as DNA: TGTGCCAGCAGTTTGCTAGCGGGGGGGCTTGGAGAGACCCAGTACTTC. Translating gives CASSLLAGGLGETQYF.

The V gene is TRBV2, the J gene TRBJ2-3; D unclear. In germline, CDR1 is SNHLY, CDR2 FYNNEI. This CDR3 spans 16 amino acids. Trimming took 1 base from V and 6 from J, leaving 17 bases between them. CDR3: CASSEGLRPSGDTQYF. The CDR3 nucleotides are TGTGCCAGCAGTGAAGGCCTCCGGCCCTCTGGGGATACGCAGTATTTT.

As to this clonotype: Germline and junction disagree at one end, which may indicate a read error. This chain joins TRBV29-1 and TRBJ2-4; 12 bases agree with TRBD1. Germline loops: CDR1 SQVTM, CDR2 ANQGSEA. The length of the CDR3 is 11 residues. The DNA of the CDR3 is TGCAGCGGGGGACAGGGGGCTCCCCAGGCCTTC. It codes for CSGGQGAPQAF.

The CDR3 is CASSREGTKSSGANVLTF. The DNA for the CDR3 is TGCGCCAGCAGCCGGGAGGGGACGAAGAGCTCTGGGGCCAACGTCCTGACTTTC. The chain carries TRBV4-1 and TRBJ2-6; 7 bases agree with TRBD2. The trim removed 4 bases at V and 0 bases at J, leaving 9 bases unmatched. The CDR3 is 18 amino acids. Germline V gene lookup returns CDR1 MGHRA and CDR2 YSYEKL.

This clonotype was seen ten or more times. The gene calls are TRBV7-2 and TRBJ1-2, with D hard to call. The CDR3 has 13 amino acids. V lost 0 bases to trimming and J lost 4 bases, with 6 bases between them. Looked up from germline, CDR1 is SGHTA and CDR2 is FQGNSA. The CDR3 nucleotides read TGTGCCAGCAGCTTAGCTCGTGGCTATGGCTACACCTTC. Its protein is CASSLARGYGYTF. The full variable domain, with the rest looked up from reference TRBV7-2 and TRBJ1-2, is GAGVSQSPSNKVTEKGKDVELRCDPISGHTALYWYRQSLGQGLEFLIYFQGNSAPDKSGLPSDRFSAERTGGSVSTLTIQRTQQEDSAVYLCASSLARGYGYTFGSGTRLTVV.

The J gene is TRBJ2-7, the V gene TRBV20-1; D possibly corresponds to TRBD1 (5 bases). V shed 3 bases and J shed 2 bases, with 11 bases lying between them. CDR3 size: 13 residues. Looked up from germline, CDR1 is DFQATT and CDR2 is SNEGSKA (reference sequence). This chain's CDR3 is CSASHRSAYEQYF. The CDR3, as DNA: TGCAGTGCTAGCCACAGGTCAGCCTACGAGCAGTACTTC.

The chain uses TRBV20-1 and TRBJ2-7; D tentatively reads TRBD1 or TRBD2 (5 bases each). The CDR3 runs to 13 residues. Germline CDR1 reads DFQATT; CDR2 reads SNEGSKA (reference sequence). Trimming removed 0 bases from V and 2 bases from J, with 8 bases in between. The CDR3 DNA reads TGCAGTGCTAGAGAGGGACGGCCCTACGAGCAGTACTTC. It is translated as CSAREGRPYEQYF.

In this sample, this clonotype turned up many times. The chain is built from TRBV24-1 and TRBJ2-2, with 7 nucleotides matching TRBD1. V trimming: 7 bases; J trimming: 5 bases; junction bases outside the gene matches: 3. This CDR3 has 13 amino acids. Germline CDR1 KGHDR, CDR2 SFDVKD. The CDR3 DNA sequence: TGTGCCACCAGGGAACAGGGGACCGGGGAGCTGTTTTTT. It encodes CATREQGTGELFF.

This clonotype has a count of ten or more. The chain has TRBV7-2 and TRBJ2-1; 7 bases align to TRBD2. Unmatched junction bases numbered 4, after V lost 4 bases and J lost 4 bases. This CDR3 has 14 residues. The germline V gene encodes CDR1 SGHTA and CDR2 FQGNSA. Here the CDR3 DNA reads TGTGCCAGCAGCTATAGCGGGCCTTACAATGAGCAGTTCTTC. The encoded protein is CASSYSGPYNEQFF.

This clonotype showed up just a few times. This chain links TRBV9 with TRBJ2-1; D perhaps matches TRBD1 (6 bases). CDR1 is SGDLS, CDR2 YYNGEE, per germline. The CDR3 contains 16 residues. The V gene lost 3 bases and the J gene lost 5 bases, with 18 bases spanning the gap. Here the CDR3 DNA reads TGTGCCAGCAGCGCCCCGACAGGCGATTTCGACAATGAGCAGTTCTTC. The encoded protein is CASSAPTGDFDNEQFF.

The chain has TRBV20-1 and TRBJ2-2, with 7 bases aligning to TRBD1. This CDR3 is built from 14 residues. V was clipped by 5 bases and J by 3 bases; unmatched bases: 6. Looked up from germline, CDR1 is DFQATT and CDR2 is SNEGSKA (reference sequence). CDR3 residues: CSASGGWDTGELFF. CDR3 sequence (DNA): TGCAGTGCTTCAGGGGGTTGGGACACCGGGGAGCTGTTTTTT.

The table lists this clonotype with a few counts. This chain's CDR3 is CASSPLLAGNTDTQYF. The DNA of the CDR3 is TGTGCCAGCAGCCCGTTACTAGCGGGAAACACAGATACGCAGTATTTT. J is TRBJ2-3 and V is TRBV16; TRBD2 matches at 10 bases. J gave up 2 bases and V 4 bases, and 6 bases lay outside the gene matches. This CDR3 is built from 16 residues. Looked up from germline, CDR1 is KGHSY and CDR2 is FQNENV.

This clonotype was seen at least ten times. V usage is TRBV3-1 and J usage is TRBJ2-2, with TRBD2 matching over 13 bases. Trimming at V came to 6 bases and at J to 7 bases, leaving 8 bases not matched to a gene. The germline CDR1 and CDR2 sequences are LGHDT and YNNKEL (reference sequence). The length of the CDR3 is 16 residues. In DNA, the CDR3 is TGTGCCAGCAGTCGAGGAGGACTAGCGGGAGACGGGGAGCTGTTTTTT. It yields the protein CASSRGGLAGDGELFF. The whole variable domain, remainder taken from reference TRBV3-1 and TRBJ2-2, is DTAVSQTPKYLVTQMGNDKSIKCEQNLGHDTMYWYKQDSKKFLKIMFSYNNKELIINETVPNRFSPKSPDKAHLNLHINSLELGDSAVYFCASSRGGLAGDGELFFGEGSRLTVL.

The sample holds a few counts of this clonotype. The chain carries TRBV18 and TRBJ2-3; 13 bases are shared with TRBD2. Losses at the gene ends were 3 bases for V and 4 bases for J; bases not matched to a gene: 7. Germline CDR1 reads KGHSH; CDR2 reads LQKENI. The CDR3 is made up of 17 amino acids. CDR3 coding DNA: TGTGCCAGCTCACCCCGGACTAGCGGGAGTTGGGCAGATACGCAGTATTTT. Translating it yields CASSPRTSGSWADTQYF.

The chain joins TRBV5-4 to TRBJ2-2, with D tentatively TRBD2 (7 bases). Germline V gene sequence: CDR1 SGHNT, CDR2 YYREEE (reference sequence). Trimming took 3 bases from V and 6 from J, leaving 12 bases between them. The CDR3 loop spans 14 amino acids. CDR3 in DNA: TGTGCCAGCAGCTCAAAGGGGGGGGCCGGGGAGCTGTTTTTT. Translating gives CASSSKGGAGELFF. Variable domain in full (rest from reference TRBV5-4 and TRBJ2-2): ETGVTQSPTHLIKTRGQQVTLRCSSQSGHNTVSWYQQALGQGPQFIFQYYREEENGRGNFPPRFSGLQFPNYSSELNVNALELDDSALYLCASSSKGGAGELFFGEGSRLTVL.

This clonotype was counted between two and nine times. CDR3 loop: CASSQDGSGNTEAFF. In DNA form, the CDR3 reads TGCGCCAGCAGCCAAGATGGTTCAGGTAACACTGAAGCTTTCTTT. The chain has TRBV4-3 and TRBJ1-1; D is uncertain. Looked up from germline, CDR1 is LGHNA and CDR2 is YSLEER. The ends were cut back, 0 bases at V and 2 bases at J, with 10 bases in the middle. The CDR3 length is 15 residues.